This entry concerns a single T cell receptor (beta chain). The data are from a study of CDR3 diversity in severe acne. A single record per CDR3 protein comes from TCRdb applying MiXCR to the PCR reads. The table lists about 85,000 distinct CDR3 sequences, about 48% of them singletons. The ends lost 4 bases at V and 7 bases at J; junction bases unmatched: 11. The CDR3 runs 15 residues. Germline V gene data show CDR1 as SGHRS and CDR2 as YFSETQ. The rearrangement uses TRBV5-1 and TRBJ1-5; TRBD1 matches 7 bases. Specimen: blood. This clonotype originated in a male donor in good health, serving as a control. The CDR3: CASSPLTGFRQPQHF. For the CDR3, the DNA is TGCGCCAGCAGCCCGCTGACAGGGTTCAGGCAGCCCCAGCATTTT.